Listed below are T cell receptor beta chains from one sample, sequenced in a study of T cells after posttransplantation cyclophosphamide. Only in-frame clones appear in the TCRdb table, and some are missing; sequencing was by immunoSEQ multiplex PCR. The specimen has over 6,000 clones, none found just once. This specimen was PBMCs, taken after allogeneic stem cell transplant with posttransplant cyclophosphamide. The receptors stem from a young adult male patient who received an allogeneic stem cell transplant from an unrelated donor, was CMV-positive, and had acute and chronic GVHD. Some T cells may have originated in the graft donor. Each CDR3 is given without its conserved first and last residue.

cdr3_length j_call v_call cdr3_aa
13 TRBJ1-1 TRBV19 ASTAQEGLNTEAF
13 TRBJ1-2 TRBV6-5 ASSGSGTGSYGYT
14 TRBJ2-5 TRBV7-8 ASSYGLAQGRETQY
18 TRBJ1-5 TRBV19 ASNPPPLGSGAYSNQPQH
11 TRBJ1-2 TRBV5-5 ASSLEGGVGYT
13 TRBJ1-5 TRBV4-1 ASSQGQGNNQPQH
15 TRBJ2-5 TRBV5-6 ASSYGSAGGYQETQY
12 TRBJ1-4 TRBV7-8 ASSPSGGVEKLF
13 TRBJ2-3 TRBV7-3 ASSSGGLVADTQY
13 TRBJ1-1 TRBV14 ASSQERGKATEAF
12 TRBJ2-1 TRBV4-3 ARARNWEGDEQF
12 TRBJ1-6 TRBV19 ASSRQESNSPLH
13 TRBJ2-5 TRBV2 ASILTSGGRGTQY
10 NA TRBV30 AWSARDYEQY
12 TRBJ2-3 TRBV6-1 ASLRGLPTDTQY
13 TRBJ2-5 TRBV7-2 ASAEDSIIQETQY
14 TRBJ2-2 TRBV28 ASSLKSGGFTGELF
13 TRBJ1-6 TRBV14 ASSSGQGWDSPLH
13 TRBJ1-1 TRBV6-4 ASSAQGGFGTEAF
9 TRBJ2-1 TRBV5-6 ASSVENEQF
14 TRBJ1-5 TRBV15 ATSRDKDRGSGTQH
15 TRBJ2-3 TRBV27 ASSSPLLAGKTDTQY
11 TRBJ1-1 TRBV30 AWTITRNTEAF
12 TRBJ2-5 TRBV5-4 ASSGRTGRETQY
13 TRBJ1-2 TRBV2 ASSLGRTGGDGYT
13 TRBJ2-7 TRBV5-1 ASSLAGGGPYEQY
12 TRBJ1-2 TRBV18 ASSPLDRDYGYT
13 TRBJ2-3 TRBV5-1 ASSLTSGSTDTQY
10 TRBJ1-1 TRBV5-4 ATATGNTEAF
14 TRBJ2-2 TRBV11-2 ASSPTMGGGTGELF
14 TRBJ1-2 TRBV15 ATSRDGRGHNYGYT
12 TRBJ1-1 TRBV10-3 ATSRDMENTEAF
14 TRBJ1-1 TRBV27 ASTPWFGSGGTEAF
11 TRBJ1-6 TRBV7-9 ASSSGNRSPLH
14 TRBJ1-4 TRBV5-1 ASSLDTGALTVKLF
10 TRBJ2-7 TRBV2 ASSAGERGVY
14 TRBJ2-3 TRBV28 ASSGYSGSITDTQY
13 TRBJ1-2 TRBV5-6 ASSLDRGFNYGYT
14 TRBJ2-1 TRBV2 ASSDRTGGTYNEQF
15 TRBJ2-5 TRBV21-1 ASSKLRTGKCGVSQY
9 TRBJ2-4 TRBV20-1 RGPGKNIQY
13 TRBJ1-5 TRBV6-1 ASSEYSNSNQPQH
14 TRBJ1-2 TRBV25-1 ASSGPGQRANYGYT
14 TRBJ2-2 TRBV6-1 ASSATGGANTGELF
11 TRBJ2-5 TRBV11-2 ASSRGYQETQY
15 TRBJ1-1 TRBV5-6 ASSLDLGAIMNTEAF
13 TRBJ2-3 TRBV19 ASSTRDTHTDTQY
9 TRBJ1-1 TRBV20-1 SARDLTEAF
12 TRBJ1-6 TRBV19 ASSPGDYNSPLH
12 TRBJ2-7 TRBV7-9 ASSLRDREHEQY
14 TRBJ2-3 TRBV5-6 ASSPGLAGFPDTQY
14 TRBJ1-4 TRBV6-1 ASSDGTFATNEKLF
12 TRBJ1-2 TRBV19 ASTRGQTNYGYT
12 TRBJ2-5 TRBV30 AYQKGGPQETQY